The entry that follows covers one T cell receptor beta chain sequence. This clonotype turned up a few times. Its antigen specificity is not known. Base qualities are not at hand, and no much larger clone is one base apart. This sample was sequenced with an Illumina NovaSeq 6000. TCRalpha and TCRbeta cDNA libraries were constructed by 5'RACE with constant-segment primers, with sample barcodes and unique molecular identifiers being introduced. Trizol reagent was used to extract RNA from every sample. Libraries were amplified in two PCR steps, with a second sample barcode and Illumina TruSeq adapters added in the second step. Sequencing of the libraries was done on an Illumina NovaSeq, producing 2 x 150 bp paired-end reads. Per the original workflow: Reads were demultiplexed and collapsed into UMI-guided consensus sequences with migec v1.2.7. Using mixcr v2.1.11, UMI consensuses were aligned to TRA and TRB V and J templates and then assembled into clonotypes. Expanded or contracted clonotypes were those called significant by both edgeR and NoisET, with noise models trained on biological replicates. edgeR calls used a false discovery rate-adjusted p below 0.01 and a log2 fold-change threshold of 1. PCA with hierarchical clustering of max-normalized trajectories of the 1000 most abundant clonotypes was used as exploratory dynamics analysis. Each responding clone was given a CD4 or CD8 phenotype based on the CD4+ and CD8+ repertoires, which had been sequenced separately. TCRdb cleaned the public reads at Q25 with fastp, built clones with MiXCR and kept in-frame beta chains. Merged by CDR3 protein, the rows form single entries marked with the most common genes and DNA. The V and J calls were not made by the authors but by TCRdb's processing. The sample data list hundreds of thousands of distinct CDR3 sequences, and about an eighth of these were observed just once. Of the sample, approximately 21% is held by the ten largest clones.

These data are taken from a study of T-cell memory formation after mild COVID-19 (dated by TCRdb to the early 2020s). Study-wide context: TCR sequence clusters from the two donors were found to be largely donor specific. The cohort was made up of two young adult volunteers, one female and one male, who were previously healthy. In a couple of donors, T-cell clones that expanded and contracted after mild COVID-19 were followed by sequencing TCRalpha and TCRbeta repertoires longitudinally. Here is what the overall study found, with its caveats: SARS-CoV-2 specificity of the second-wave clones peaking on day 37 was not confirmed. The study included only a couple of mild cases, and larger cohorts that include severe cases with pre-infection samples were judged to be necessary. Contracting CD4+ clones turned up mainly in the CM and EM memory subsets, whereas EMRA was where CD8+ clones were enriched. Some responding clones were detected in pre-infection memory, which suggested that pre-existing cross-reactive memory T cells had joined the SARS-CoV-2 response. Clones contracting from day 15 to 85 had balanced CD4/CD8 phenotypes, while a second wave expanding from day 15 to 37 was biased towards CD4+.

The CDR3 runs 16 residues from the cysteine to the phenylalanine. Here the CDR3 DNA is all that survives: 48 bases in frame from base 1. The trim is 2 bases for V and 5 bases for J, with a gap of 18 bases between the germline ends. CDR1 and CDR2, per the germline V gene, are MNHEY and SVGEGT. PBMCs were isolated by Ficoll-Paque density gradient centrifugation. This TCR derives from a man between 18 and 29 years old who had mild COVID-19 (a few samples of this study predate the infection). The sample titles of this study are shuffled in the database, so cell type and time point are left out; the donor was told from shared clones. The sequenced material came from PBMCs or a T cell subset sorted from them (not recorded which). The chain is encoded by TRBV6-2 or TRBV6-3 joined to TRBJ1-1; D gene: possibly TRBD1, on 5 matching bases. CDR3 loop: CASSYGRGVGTTEAFF. The DNA sequence reads TGTGCCAGCAGTTACGGTCGGGGGGTTGGAACAACTGAAGCTTTCTTT.